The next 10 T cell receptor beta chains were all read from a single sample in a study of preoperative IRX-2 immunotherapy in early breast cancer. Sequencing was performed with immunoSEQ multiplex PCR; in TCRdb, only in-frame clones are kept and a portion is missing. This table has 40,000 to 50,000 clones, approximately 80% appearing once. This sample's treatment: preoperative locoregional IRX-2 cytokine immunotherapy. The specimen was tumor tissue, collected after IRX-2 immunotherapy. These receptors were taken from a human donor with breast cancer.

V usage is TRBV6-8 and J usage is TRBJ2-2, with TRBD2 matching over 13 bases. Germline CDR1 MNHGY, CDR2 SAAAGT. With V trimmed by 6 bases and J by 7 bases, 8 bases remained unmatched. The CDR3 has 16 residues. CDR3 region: CASSGLAGVSNGELFF. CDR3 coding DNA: TGTGCCAGCAGCGGACTAGCGGGAGTCTCTAACGGGGAGCTGTTTTTT.

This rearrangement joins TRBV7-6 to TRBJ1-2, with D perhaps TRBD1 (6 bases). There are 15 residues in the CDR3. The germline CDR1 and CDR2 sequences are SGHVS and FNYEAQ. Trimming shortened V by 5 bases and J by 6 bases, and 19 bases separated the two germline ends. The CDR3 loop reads CASSPPARGLDGYTF. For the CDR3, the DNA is TGTGCCAGCAGCCCCCCCGCGCGGGGGCTGGATGGCTACACCTTC.

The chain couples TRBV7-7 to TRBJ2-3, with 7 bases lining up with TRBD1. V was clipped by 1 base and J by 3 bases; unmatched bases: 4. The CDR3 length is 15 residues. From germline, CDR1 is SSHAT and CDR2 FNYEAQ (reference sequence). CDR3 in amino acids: CASSLGQTGTDTQYF. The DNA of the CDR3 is TGTGCCAGCAGCTTAGGTCAGACAGGGACAGATACGCAGTATTTT.

The CDR3 DNA reads as TGTGCCAGCAGACGACCGGTAGGAACCATATATTTT. This translates into CASRRPVGTIYF. The gene calls are TRBV28 and TRBJ1-3; D is undetermined. Looked up from germline, CDR1 is MDHEN and CDR2 is SYDVKM. This CDR3 is 12 amino acids long. V lost 6 bases to trimming and J lost 10 bases, with 13 bases between them.

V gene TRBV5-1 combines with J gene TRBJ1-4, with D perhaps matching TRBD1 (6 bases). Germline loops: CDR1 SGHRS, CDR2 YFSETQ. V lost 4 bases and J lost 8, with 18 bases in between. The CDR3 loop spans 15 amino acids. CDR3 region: CASSPRQAGGEKLFF. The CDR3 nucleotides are TGCGCCAGCAGCCCCCGACAGGCGGGAGGGGAAAAACTGTTTTTT.

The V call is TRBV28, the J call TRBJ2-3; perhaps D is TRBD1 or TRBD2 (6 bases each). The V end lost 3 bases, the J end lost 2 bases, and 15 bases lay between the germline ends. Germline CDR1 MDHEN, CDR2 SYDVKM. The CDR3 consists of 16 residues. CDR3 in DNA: TGTGCCAGCAGTTTCCCGGGGGCCCAGTTCACAGATACGCAGTATTTT. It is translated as CASSFPGAQFTDTQYF.

The CDR3 DNA reads as TGTGCCAGTAGTATTGTCCGAGAGCAGCCCCAGCATTTT. Translated: CASSIVREQPQHF. The V call is TRBV19, the J call TRBJ1-5; no reliable D call. V lost 3 bases and J lost 7, with 10 bases in between. The CDR3 is 13 amino acids. Germline V CDR1 and CDR2: LNHDA, SQIVND (reference sequence).

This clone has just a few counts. This CDR3 reads CASSFGSQAKNIQYF. CDR3 in DNA: TGTGCCAGCAGTTTTGGGTCCCAAGCCAAAAACATTCAGTACTTC. V usage is TRBV22-1 and J usage is TRBJ2-4. TRBV22-1 is classified as a pseudogene. The CDR3 runs 15 residues.

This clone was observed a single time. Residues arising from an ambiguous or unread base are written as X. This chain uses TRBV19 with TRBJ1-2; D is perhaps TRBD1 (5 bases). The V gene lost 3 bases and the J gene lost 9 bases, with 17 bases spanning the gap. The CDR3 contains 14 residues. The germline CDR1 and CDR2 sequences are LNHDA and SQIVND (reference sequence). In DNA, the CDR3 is TGTGCCAGTAGTATTGGCACAAAGAGGGACRGCTACACCTTC. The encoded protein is CASSIGTKRDXYTF.

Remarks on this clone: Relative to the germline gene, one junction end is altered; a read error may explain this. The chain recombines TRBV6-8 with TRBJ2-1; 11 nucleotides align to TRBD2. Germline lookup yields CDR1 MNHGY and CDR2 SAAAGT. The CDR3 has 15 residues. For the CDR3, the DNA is TGTGCCATCAGTGGGCTAGCGGGAGGAGTAGGTGAGCAGTTCTTC. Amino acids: CAISGLAGGVGEQFF.